This passage covers 10 T cell receptor beta chains from one sample sequenced in a study of blood T cell repertoires in COVID-19. Assay: immunoSEQ multiplex PCR; the TCRdb copy retains only in-frame clones and omits some. The top ten clones hold under 7% of a sample with hundreds of thousands of clones, approximately 91% of them seen once. Sequenced: peripheral blood. The receptor set was obtained from a man aged 55 to 69 who had recovered from COVID-19.

The chain joins TRBV30 to TRBJ2-1; D uncertain. Germline CDR1 and CDR2: GTSNPN and SVGIG (reference sequence). CDR3 length: 11 residues. V lost 2 bases, J lost 7 bases, and 6 bases lay in between. The CDR3 sequence: CAWSQENEQFF. CDR3 sequence (DNA): TGTGCCTGGAGTCAGGAAAATGAGCAGTTCTTC. The full variable domain, rest sourced from reference TRBV30 and TRBJ2-1, is SQTIHQWPATLVQPVGSPLSLECTVEGTSNPNLYWYRQAAGRGLQLLFYSVGIGQISSEVPQNLSASRPQDRQFILSSKKLLLSDSGFYLCAWSQENEQFFGPGTRLTVL.

The sample holds one count of this clone. CDR3 in amino acids: CASSYSGQSSYNEQFF. CDR3 DNA sequence: TGTGCCAGCAGTTACTCGGGACAGAGCTCCTACAATGAGCAGTTCTTC. The chain couples TRBV6-5 to TRBJ2-1; 7 nucleotides align to TRBD1. With V trimmed by 0 bases and J by 0 bases, 2 bases remained unmatched. This CDR3 is 16 amino acids long. Germline assignment: CDR1 MNHEY and CDR2 SVGAGI.

The V call is TRBV29-1, the J call TRBJ2-2; D might be TRBD1 (5 bases). Germline assignment: CDR1 SQVTM and CDR2 ANQGSEA. This CDR3 spans 14 amino acids. The V and J ends lost 5 bases and 1 base respectively, with 11 bases between them. CDR3 sequence (DNA): TGCAGCGTTAGTCCAGGGAAGAACACCGGGGAGCTGTTTTTT. It translates to CSVSPGKNTGELFF.

This clone has a handful of counts. Different DNA sequences within this sample yield the same CDR3. The rearrangement uses TRBV3-1 (or the pseudogene TRBV3-2) and TRBJ1-1; 7 bases fit TRBD1. V was pared by 7 bases and J by 4 bases, with 6 bases of the junction left unmatched. The CDR3 extends over 13 amino acids. The germline V gene encodes CDR1 LGHDT and CDR2 YNNKEL (reference sequence). The CDR3, as DNA: TGTGCCAGCACCCCGGGACAGATCACTGAAGCTTTCTTT. Protein product: CASTPGQITEAFF.

The chain joins TRBV5-1 to TRBJ2-2; 8 bases are a match to TRBD2. The CDR3 totals 15 residues. The V and J ends lost 4 bases and 4 bases, in that order; junction bases with no gene match: 6. Looked up from germline, CDR1 is SGHRS and CDR2 is YFSETQ. In nucleotides, the CDR3 is TGCGCCAGCAGCCCCGGGACTAGAGTCACCGGGGAGCTGTTTTTT. Amino acids: CASSPGTRVTGELFF.

V usage is TRBV9 and J usage is TRBJ1-2, with D possibly matching TRBD1 (6 bases). The V end was cut by 2 bases, the J end by 7 bases, with 12 bases between. Germline CDR1 and CDR2: SGDLS and YYNGEE. This CDR3 has 13 residues. CDR3: CASSVGGLGGYTF. The CDR3 DNA sequence: TGTGCCAGCAGCGTGGGGGGGCTGGGTGGCTACACCTTC.

The gene calls are TRBV4-3 and TRBJ2-2; perhaps TRBD2 as D (7 bases). The CDR3 consists of 17 residues. V lost 4 bases and J 3 bases, leaving 18 bases between the germline ends. Germline values: CDR1 LGHNA, CDR2 YSLEER. The chain's CDR3 is CASSPLFGGADTGELFF. The CDR3 DNA reads as TGCGCCAGCAGCCCCCTATTTGGGGGGGCTGACACCGGGGAGCTGTTTTTT.

This chain uses TRBV11-3 with TRBJ2-3; 11 nucleotides match TRBD2. The V and J ends lost 3 bases and 3 bases, in that order; junction bases with no gene match: 5. This CDR3 spans 16 amino acids. Germline V gives CDR1 SGHNT, CDR2 YENEEA. CDR3 in amino acids: CASSFGSGGETDTQYF. CDR3 sequence (DNA): TGTGCCAGCAGCTTCGGTAGCGGGGGGGAGACAGATACGCAGTATTTT.

The J gene is TRBJ1-1, the V gene TRBV5-1; 9 nucleotides line up with TRBD1. Trimming at V came to 3 bases and at J to 6 bases, leaving 6 bases not matched to a gene. Germline V gene lookup returns CDR1 SGHRS and CDR2 YFSETQ. This CDR3 has 14 residues. The CDR3 loop reads CASSSGQGNAEAFF. The CDR3 DNA follows: TGCGCCAGCAGCTCGGGACAGGGAAACGCTGAAGCTTTCTTT.

This sequence joins TRBV4-2 and TRBJ2-5; D is uncertain. The CDR3 runs 15 residues. Trimming took off 0 bases at V and 6 bases at J, with 14 bases between the two ends. Germline V CDR1 and CDR2: LGHNA, YNFKEQ. CDR3 sequence: CASSQDPLVLQTQYF. The CDR3 DNA reads TGTGCCAGCAGCCAAGATCCTCTAGTTCTCCAGACCCAGTACTTC.